Detailed here is one TCR beta chain. This sample stems from a study of technical replicates of blood from several donors. Germline values: CDR1 SEHNR, CDR2 FQNEAQ (reference sequence). The CDR3 length is 16 residues. V lost 2 bases, J lost 0 bases, and 11 bases lay in between. The data were produced by immunoSEQ multiplex PCR, yet TCRdb's version contains in-frame clones alone and is incomplete. The table lists roughly 90,000 clones, less than 95% of them singletons. Sequenced sample: T cells isolated from PBMCs. The chain recombines TRBV7-9 with TRBJ1-5, with D hard to call. The source of this sequence is a human donor in good health. The CDR3: CASSLFRGNSNQPQHF. CDR3 bases: TGTGCCAGCAGCTTATTCCGCGGGAATAGCAATCAGCCCCAGCATTTT.